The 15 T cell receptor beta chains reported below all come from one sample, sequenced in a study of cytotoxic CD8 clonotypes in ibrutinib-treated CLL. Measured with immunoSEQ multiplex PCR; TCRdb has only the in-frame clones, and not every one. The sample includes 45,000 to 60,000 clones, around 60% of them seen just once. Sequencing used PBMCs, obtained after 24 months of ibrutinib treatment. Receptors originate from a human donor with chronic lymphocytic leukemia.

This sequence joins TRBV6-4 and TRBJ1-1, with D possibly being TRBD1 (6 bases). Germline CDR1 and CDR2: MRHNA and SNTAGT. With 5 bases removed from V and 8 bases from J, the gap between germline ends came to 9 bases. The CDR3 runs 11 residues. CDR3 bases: TGTGCCAGCAGTCGGGGGCAGGAAGCTTTCTTT. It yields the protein CASSRGQEAFF.

CDR3: CASSAGAGSDSNDGYTF. CDR3 DNA: TGTGCCAGCAGTGCGGGGGCAGGGTCCGATTCCAACGATGGCTACACCTTC. V is TRBV2 and J is TRBJ1-2; D is perhaps TRBD1 (6 bases). The CDR3 has 17 amino acids. CDR1 SNHLY and CDR2 FYNNEI come from the germline V gene. V gave up 4 bases and J gave up 6 bases, with 24 bases separating them.

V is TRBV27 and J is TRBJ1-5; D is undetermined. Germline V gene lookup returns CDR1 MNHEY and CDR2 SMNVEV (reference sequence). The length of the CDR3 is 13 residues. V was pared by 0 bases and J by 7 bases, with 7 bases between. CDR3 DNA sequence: TGTGCCAGCAGTTTATCAGGGAACCAGCCCCAGCATTTT. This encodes CASSLSGNQPQHF.

The CDR3: CASSPGGWREPYEQYF. In nucleotides, the CDR3 is TGTGCCAGCAGCCCTGGAGGTTGGCGGGAGCCCTACGAGCAGTACTTC. This rearrangement joins TRBV5-4 to TRBJ2-7, with TRBD2 identical over 7 bases. Trimming removed 4 bases from V and 2 bases from J; junction bases left unmatched: 12. This CDR3 spans 16 amino acids. The germline gives CDR1 SGHNT, CDR2 YYREEE (reference sequence).

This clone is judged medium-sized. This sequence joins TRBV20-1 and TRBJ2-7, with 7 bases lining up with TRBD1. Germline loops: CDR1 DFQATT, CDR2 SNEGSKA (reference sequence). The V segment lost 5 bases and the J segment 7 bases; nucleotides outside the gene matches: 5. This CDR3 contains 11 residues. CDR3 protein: CSALQGYEQYV. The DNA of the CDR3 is TGCAGTGCTTTACAGGGGTATGAGCAGTACGTC.

CDR3 sequence: CASSIPGVPNSPLHF. The CDR3 DNA reads as TGTGCCAGCAGTATACCAGGGGTCCCCAATTCACCCCTCCACTTT. The chain combines TRBV28 with TRBJ1-6; TRBD1 is a possible D gene (6 bases). The V gene lost 5 bases and the J gene lost 7 bases, with 15 bases spanning the gap. This CDR3 comprises 15 residues. Germline V gives CDR1 MDHEN, CDR2 SYDVKM.

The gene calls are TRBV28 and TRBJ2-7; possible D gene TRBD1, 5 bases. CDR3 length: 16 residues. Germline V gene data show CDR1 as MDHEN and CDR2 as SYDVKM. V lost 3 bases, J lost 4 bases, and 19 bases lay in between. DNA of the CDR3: TGTGCCAGCAGTTTTCAGGCCAGGGCAACCGAATACGAGCAGTACGTC. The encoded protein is CASSFQARATEYEQYV.

The CDR3 DNA reads as TGTGCCAGCACCGGACAGCCAAACACTGAAGCTTTCTTT. Protein product: CASTGQPNTEAFF. The chain employs TRBV28 and TRBJ1-1, with a possible D match to TRBD1 (6 bases). The CDR3 has 13 residues. Trimming removed 7 bases at V and 2 bases at J, with 11 bases between. Germline V gives CDR1 MDHEN, CDR2 SYDVKM.

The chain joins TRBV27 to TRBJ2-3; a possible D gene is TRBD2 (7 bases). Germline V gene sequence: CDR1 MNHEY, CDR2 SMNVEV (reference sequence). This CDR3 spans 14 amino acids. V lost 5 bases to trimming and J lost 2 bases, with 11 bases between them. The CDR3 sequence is CASSVRGATDTQYF. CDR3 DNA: TGTGCCAGCAGTGTCCGGGGGGCCACAGATACGCAGTATTTT.

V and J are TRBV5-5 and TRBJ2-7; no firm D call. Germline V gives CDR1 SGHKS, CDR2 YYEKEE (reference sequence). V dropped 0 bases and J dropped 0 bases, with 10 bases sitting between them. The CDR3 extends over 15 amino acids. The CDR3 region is CASSLEPASSYEQYF. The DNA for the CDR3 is TGTGCCAGCAGCTTGGAACCGGCAAGCTCCTACGAGCAGTACTTC.

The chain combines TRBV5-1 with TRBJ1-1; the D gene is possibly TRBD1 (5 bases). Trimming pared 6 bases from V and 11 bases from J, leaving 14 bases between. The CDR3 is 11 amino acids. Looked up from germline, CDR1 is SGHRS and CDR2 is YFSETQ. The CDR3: CASTLAGVAFF. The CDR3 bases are TGCGCCAGCACCCTGGCGGGGGTGGCTTTCTTT.

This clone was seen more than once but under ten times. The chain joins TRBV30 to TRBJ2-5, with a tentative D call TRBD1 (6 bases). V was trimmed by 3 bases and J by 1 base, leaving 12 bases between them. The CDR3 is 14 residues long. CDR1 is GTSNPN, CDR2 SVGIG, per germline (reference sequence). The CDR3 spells CAWSRGQPQETQYF. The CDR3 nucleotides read TGTGCCTGGAGCAGGGGACAACCCCAAGAGACCCAGTACTTC.

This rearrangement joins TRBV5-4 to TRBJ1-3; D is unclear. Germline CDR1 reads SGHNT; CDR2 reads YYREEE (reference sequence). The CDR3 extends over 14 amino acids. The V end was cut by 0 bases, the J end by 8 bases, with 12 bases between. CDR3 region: CASSLEPHEDTIYF. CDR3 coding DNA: TGTGCCAGCAGCTTGGAACCCCATGAGGACACCATATATTTT.

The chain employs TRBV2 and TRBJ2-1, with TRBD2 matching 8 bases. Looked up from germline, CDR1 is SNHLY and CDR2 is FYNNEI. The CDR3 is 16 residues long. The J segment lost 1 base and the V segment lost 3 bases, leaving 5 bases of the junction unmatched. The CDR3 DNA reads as TGTGCCAGCAGTGAGGGTAGCGGGGCGTCCTACAATGAGCAGTTCTTC. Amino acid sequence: CASSEGSGASYNEQFF.

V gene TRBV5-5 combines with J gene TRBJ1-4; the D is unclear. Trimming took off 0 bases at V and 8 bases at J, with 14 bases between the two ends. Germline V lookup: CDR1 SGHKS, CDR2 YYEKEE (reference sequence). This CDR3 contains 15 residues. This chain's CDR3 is CASSLASQVSEKLFF. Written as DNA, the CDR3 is TGTGCCAGCAGCTTGGCCTCGCAGGTTTCAGAAAAACTGTTTTTT. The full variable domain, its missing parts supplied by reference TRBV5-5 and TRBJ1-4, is DAGVTQSPTHLIKTRGQQVTLRCSPISGHKSVSWYQQVLGQGPQFIFQYYEKEERGRGNFPDRFSARQFPNYSSELNVNALLLGDSALYLCASSLASQVSEKLFFGSGTQLSVL.